This T cell receptor beta chain came from a study of blood T cell repertoires in COVID-19. Study-wide context: The samples span acute and convalescent COVID-19 from the United States, Italy and Spain.

Germline assignment: CDR1 SQVTM and CDR2 ANQGSEA. The J segment lost 2 bases and the V segment lost 3 bases, leaving 3 bases of the junction unmatched. This CDR3 has 14 residues. Methods used by the authors: It was from reference gene primer amplification that nucleated cell counts were estimated. The protocol was immunoSEQ multiplex PCR, while the TCRdb copy is restricted to in-frame clones and leaves out a portion. V and J calls and clone size are copied from that table; D and trimming were computed from the DNA. The repertoire has some 93,000 clones, 65% to 90% of them found once; the top ten carry 3.8%.

The chain carries TRBV29-1 and TRBJ2-3; 9 nucleotides agree with TRBD2. The clonotype comes from a man aged 60 to 69 with acute or convalescent COVID-19. Sequencing was done on a sample of peripheral blood. CDR3 loop: CSVDPSGTTDTQYF. The CDR3 DNA reads TGCAGCGTTGATCCTAGCGGGACCACAGATACGCAGTATTTT.